This TCR beta chain was identified during a study of T cell responses to AZD1222 COVID-19 vaccine. General observations from the study: Mostly white British, mostly female donors; authors suggested clonal diversity may be underestimated. Among vaccine-associated CD4 TCRs, coverage spanned spike, with dominance at 160-218 and 743-854.

As concerns this clone: The antigen remains unidentified.

Profiled with immunoSEQ multiplex PCR; TCRdb holds only in-frame clones, not every one. The sample includes roughly 100,000 clones, about 88% seen only once; the top ten take around 5.1%. This CDR3 has 15 amino acids. In germline, CDR1 is LGHDT, CDR2 YNNKEL (reference sequence). V lost 5 bases, J lost 3 bases, and 13 bases lay in between. Material: peripheral blood, obtained on day 0 of AZD1222 vaccination. This sequence was found in an adult in good health. The rearrangement links TRBV3-1 (or the pseudogene TRBV3-2) to TRBJ1-4, with TRBD1 as a possible D gene (5 bases). The CDR3 is CASSASGPPNEKLFF. Here the CDR3 DNA reads TGTGCCAGCAGCGCCTCGGGACCACCTAATGAAAAACTGTTTTTT.